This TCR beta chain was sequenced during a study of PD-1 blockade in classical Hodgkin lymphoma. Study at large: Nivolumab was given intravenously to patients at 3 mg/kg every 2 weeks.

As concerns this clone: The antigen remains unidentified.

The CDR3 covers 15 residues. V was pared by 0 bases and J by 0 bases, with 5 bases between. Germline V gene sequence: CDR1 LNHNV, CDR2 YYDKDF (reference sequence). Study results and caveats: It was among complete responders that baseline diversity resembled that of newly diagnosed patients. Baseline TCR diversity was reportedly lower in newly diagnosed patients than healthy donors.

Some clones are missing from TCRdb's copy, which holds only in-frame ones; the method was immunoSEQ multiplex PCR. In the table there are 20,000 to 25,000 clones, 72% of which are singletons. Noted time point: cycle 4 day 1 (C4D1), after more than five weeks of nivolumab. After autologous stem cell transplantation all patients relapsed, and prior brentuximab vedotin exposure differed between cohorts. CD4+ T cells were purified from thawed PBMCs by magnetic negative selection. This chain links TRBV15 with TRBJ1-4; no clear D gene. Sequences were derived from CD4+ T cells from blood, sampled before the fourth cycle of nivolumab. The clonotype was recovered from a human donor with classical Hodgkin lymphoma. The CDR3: CATSRERATNEKLFF. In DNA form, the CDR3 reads TGTGCCACCAGCAGAGAGCGCGCAACTAATGAAAAACTGTTTTTT.